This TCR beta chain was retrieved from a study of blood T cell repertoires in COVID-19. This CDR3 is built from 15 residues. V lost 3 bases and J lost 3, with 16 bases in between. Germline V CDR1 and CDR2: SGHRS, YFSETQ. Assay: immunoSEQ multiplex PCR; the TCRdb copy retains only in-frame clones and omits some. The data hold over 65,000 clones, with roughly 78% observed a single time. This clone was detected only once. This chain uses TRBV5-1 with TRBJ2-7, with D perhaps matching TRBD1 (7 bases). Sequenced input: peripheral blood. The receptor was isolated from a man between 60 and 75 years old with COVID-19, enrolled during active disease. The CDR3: CASSSQGTRSYEQYF. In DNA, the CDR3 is TGCGCCAGCAGCTCACAGGGGACTCGCAGCTACGAGCAGTACTTC.